This TCR beta chain stems from a study of OX40 agonist ivuxolimab in advanced cancers. Points from the study as a whole: Dosing at 0.1 to 3.0 mg/kg was accompanied by clonal expansion of CD4+ and CD8+ blood T cells by week 6.

V gave up 5 bases and J gave up 4 bases, with 11 bases separating them. The CDR3 extends over 14 amino acids. CDR1 and CDR2 from the germline V gene are SEHNR and FQNEAQ (reference sequence). Here immunoSEQ multiplex PCR was the method, and the copy in TCRdb shows in-frame clones only, minus some. The sample holds about 63,000 clones, approximately 91% seen once. This clone is deemed medium-sized. Its antigen is currently unknown. The sequencing here drew on CD4+ or CD8+ T cells sorted from blood, taken in a trial of the OX40 agonist ivuxolimab. The gene calls are TRBV7-9 and TRBJ2-2; D call uncertain. This sequence was found in an adult with an advanced solid tumor such as melanoma, head and neck, liver or kidney cancer. CDR3: CASSPTYRTGELFF. DNA of the CDR3: TGTGCCAGCAGCCCAACCTACCGCACCGGGGAGCTGTTTTTT.